This T cell receptor beta chain derives from a study of T cell repertoires in cytomegalovirus infection. In the study overall: Selected CMV epitopes included recently identified HLA-C-restricted ones as well as well-studied HLA-B-restricted ones. Study results and caveats: Clonotype analysis showed dominance of the ex vivo response by HLA-C-restricted CMV-specific TCR beta clonotypes.

Of note for this clonotype: Its antigen is still unknown.

The V and J ends lost 3 bases and 0 bases respectively, with 14 bases between them. Germline V gene sequence: CDR1 MDHEN, CDR2 SYDVKM. CDR3 length: 16 residues. In TCRdb, the reads were re-called with MiXCR into one record per CDR3 protein. Of under 350,000 distinct CDR3 sequences listed, around 20% were seen once; the top ten hold roughly 19%. The sequence was obtained from a human donor in good health (CMV status not recorded). Some clones in this sample may be carry-over from other donors' samples. This chain joins TRBV28 and TRBJ1-1; D is unresolved. The sample consisted of cultured PBMCs, taken from culture after CMV antigen stimulation. The CDR3 spells CASSFAIKLLNTEAFF. CDR3 coding DNA: TGTGCCAGCAGTTTCGCGATAAAGCTCTTGAACACTGAAGCTTTCTTT.